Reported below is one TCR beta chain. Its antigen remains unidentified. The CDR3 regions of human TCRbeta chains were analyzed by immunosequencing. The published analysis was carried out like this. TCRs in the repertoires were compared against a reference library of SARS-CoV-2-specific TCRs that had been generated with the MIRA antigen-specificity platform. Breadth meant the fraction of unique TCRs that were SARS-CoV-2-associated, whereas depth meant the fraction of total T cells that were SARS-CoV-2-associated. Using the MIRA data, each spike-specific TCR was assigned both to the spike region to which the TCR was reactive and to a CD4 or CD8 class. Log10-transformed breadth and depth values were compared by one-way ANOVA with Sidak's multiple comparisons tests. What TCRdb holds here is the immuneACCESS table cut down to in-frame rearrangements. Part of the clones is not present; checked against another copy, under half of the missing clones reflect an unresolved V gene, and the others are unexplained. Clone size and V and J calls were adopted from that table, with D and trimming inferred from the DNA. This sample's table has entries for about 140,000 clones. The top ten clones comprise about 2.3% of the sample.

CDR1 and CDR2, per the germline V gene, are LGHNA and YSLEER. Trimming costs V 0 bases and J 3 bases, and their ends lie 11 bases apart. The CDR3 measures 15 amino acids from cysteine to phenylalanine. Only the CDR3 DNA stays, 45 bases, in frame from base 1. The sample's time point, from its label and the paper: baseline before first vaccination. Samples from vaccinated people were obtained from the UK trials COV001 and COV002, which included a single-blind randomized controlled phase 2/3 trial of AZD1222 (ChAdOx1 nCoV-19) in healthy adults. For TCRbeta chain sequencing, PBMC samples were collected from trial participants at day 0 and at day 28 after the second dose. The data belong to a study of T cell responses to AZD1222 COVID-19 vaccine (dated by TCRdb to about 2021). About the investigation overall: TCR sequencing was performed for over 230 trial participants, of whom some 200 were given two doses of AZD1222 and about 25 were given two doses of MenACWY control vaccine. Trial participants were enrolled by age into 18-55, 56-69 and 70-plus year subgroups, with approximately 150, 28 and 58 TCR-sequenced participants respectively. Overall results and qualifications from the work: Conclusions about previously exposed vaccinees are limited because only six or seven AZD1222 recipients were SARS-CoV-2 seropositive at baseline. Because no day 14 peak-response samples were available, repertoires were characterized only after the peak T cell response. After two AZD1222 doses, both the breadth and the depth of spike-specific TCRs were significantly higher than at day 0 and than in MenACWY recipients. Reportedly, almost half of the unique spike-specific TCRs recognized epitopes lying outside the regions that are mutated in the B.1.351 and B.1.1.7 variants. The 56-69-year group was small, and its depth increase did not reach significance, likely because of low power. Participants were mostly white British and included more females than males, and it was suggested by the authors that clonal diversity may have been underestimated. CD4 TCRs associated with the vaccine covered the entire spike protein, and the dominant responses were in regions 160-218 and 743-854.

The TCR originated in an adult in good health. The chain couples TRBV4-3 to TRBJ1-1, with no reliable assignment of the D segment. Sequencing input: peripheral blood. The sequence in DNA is TGCGCCAGCAGCCAAGATTCCGGGATTGACACTGAAGCTTTCTTT. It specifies CASSQDSGIDTEAFF.